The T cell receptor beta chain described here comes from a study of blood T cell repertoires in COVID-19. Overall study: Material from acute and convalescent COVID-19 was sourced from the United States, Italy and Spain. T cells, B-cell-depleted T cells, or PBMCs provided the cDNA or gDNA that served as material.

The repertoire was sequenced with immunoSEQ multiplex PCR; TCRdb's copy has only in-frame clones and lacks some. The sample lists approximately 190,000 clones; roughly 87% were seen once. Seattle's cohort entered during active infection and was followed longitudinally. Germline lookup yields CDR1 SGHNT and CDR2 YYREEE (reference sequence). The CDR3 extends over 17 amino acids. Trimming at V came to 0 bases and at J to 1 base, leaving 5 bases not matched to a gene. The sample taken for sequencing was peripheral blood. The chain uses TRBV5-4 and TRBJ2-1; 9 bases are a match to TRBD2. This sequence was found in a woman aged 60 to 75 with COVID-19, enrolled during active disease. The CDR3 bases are TGTGCCAGCAGCTTGGATAGCGGGGGCCTGTCCTACAATGAGCAGTTCTTC. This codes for CASSLDSGGLSYNEQFF.